This T cell receptor (beta chain) was recorded in a study of blood T cell repertoires in COVID-19. Study background: Acute and convalescent COVID-19 specimens originated in the United States, Italy and Spain.

Clones were sequenced by immunoSEQ multiplex PCR, and TCRdb holds only the in-frame ones, with some missing. This table has a few hundred thousand clones, around 88% appearing once. This CDR3 has 12 amino acids. Trimming removed 5 bases from V and 8 bases from J; junction bases left unmatched: 4. This rearrangement joins TRBV12-3 or TRBV12-4 to TRBJ1-1; 8 bases map to TRBD1. The sequence derives from a woman between 50 and 59 years old with COVID-19, enrolled during active disease. Sequenced material: peripheral blood. CDR3 nucleotide sequence: TGTGCCAGCAGTGAGGGACAGGACGAAGCTTTCTTT. Translated: CASSEGQDEAFF.